The sequence of this T cell receptor beta chain was determined in a study of molecular identifiers for immune sequencing clone quantification. Germline V CDR1 and CDR2: SGHAT, FQNNGV. The V end lost 4 bases, the J end lost 0 bases, and 10 bases lay between the germline ends. The CDR3 extends over 15 amino acids. This clonotype has only a few counts. What it recognizes is unknown. Bulk TCR library preparation followed previously described methods with listed TCR primers. A single record per CDR3 protein comes from TCRdb applying MiXCR to the PCR reads. The table includes roughly 630,000 distinct CDR3 sequences, about 25% detected once. Study findings and constraints: Spiked TCR RNA from one Jurkat cell reportedly showed up when mixed among 850,000 to 1,000,000 naive cells.

Sequenced input: naive CD8+ T cells from blood, with Jurkat cell RNA spiked in. Indicated subset: FACS-sorted CD8+CD4-CCR7+CD45RA+ naive T cells. The gene calls are TRBV11-2 and TRBJ1-3; D unresolved. This clonotype was obtained from a human donor in good health. Some libraries in this study had Jurkat cell RNA spiked in. In DNA, the CDR3 is TGTGCCAGCAGCTCCCCTGCTTTCTCTGGAAACACCATATATTTT. Translating gives CASSSPAFSGNTIYF.